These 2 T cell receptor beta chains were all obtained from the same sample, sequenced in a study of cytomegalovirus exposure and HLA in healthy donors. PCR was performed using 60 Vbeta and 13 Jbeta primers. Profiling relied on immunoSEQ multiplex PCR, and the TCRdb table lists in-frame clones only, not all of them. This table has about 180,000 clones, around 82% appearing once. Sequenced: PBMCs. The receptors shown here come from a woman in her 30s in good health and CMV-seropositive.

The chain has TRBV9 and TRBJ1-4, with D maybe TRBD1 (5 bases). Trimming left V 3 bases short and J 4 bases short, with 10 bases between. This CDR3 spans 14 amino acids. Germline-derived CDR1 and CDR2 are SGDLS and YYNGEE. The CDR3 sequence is CASSAGTLNEKLFF. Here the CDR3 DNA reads TGTGCCAGCAGCGCCGGGACTCTTAATGAAAAACTGTTTTTT.

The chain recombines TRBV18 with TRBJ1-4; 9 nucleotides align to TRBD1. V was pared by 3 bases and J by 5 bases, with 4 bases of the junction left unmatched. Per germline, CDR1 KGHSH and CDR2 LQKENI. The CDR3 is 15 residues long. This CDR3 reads CASSPGQGSNEKLFF. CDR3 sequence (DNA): TGTGCCAGCTCACCGGGACAGGGCTCGAATGAAAAACTGTTTTTT.